The sample holds many counts of the clone carrying this T cell receptor (beta chain). The entry originates in a study of read filtering for tumor transcriptome and immune sequencing. This CDR3 is 15 amino acids long. The V and J ends lost 4 bases and 2 bases, in that order; junction bases with no gene match: 6. Germline CDR1 and CDR2: MDHEN and SYDVKM. The library was built from around 380 ng RNA with molecular barcoded adaptors for alpha/delta and beta/gamma chains. A single record per CDR3 protein comes from TCRdb applying MiXCR to the reads. The sample consists of 85,000 or so distinct CDR3 sequences, about 12% of them appearing once.

The sequencing sample was made of a population of CD138-negative cells sorted from bone marrow. The chain links TRBV28 to TRBJ2-7, with 9 bases that match TRBD1. This receptor was obtained from a donor at least 40 years old with multiple myeloma. This CDR3 is CASSSPGQGTYEQYF. For the CDR3, the DNA is TGTGCCAGCAGTTCACCGGGACAGGGAACCTACGAGCAGTACTTC.